This T cell receptor beta chain is from a study of immune heterogeneity within non-small cell lung tumors. It was a multiplex PCR that amplified TCR beta CDR3, with 32 V and 13 J primers. TCRdb called the multiplex PCR reads again in MiXCR, with one record for every CDR3 protein. The sample records 20,000 to 25,000 distinct CDR3 sequences, about 25% being singletons. This clonotype was found many times. The authors used about 540 ng of bulk tumor genomic DNA per sample as template. Several biopsies were spaced far apart within each primary tumor and obtained as surgery took place. Curative surgical treatment was performed in patients who had newly diagnosed, untreated non-small cell lung cancer. CDR1 and CDR2 (germline): ENHRY, SYGVKD. The ends were cut back, 6 bases at V and 4 bases at J, with 21 bases in the middle. This CDR3 comprises 16 residues.

This TCR derives from a man aged 35 to 55 with non-small cell lung cancer. V gene TRBV10-3 combines with J gene TRBJ1-2; the D gene is possibly TRBD1 (6 bases). The sequenced sample consisted of lung tumor tissue. CDR3 sequence: CAISNPAGTPTYGYTF. The CDR3 nucleotides read TGTGCCATCAGCAACCCCGCCGGGACACCCACCTATGGCTACACCTTC.